The clone carrying this TCR beta chain was seen more than once but under ten times. Its antigen remains unidentified. The data belong to a study of T-cell memory formation after mild COVID-19. Germline V lookup: CDR1 SGHDN, CDR2 FVKESK. CDR3 size: 15 residues. The junction had 8 bases not matched to a gene; V was cut back by 4 bases and J by 4 bases. Broader study findings: CD4/CD8 balance held among clones contracting day 15 to 85, and later expanders leaned CD4+. Researchers report contracting CD4+ clones mostly in CM and EM, with CD8+ clones in EMRA.

Researchers used 5'RACE with constant-segment primers to make TCR alpha and TCR beta cDNA libraries that carry sample barcodes and UMIs. TCRdb recomputed calls from the 5' RACE reads with MiXCR, one row per CDR3 protein. The repertoire consists of hundreds of thousands of distinct CDR3 sequences, with 25% to 30% occurring once and the leading ten covering about 13%. The chain recombines TRBV14 with TRBJ2-3; 7 bases fit TRBD2. The specimen sequenced was PBMCs or a T cell subset sorted from them (not recorded which). The source is an adult woman who had mild COVID-19 (a few samples of this study predate the infection). Cell type and time point are not known. As DNA, the CDR3 is TGTGCCAGCAGCCGTGGACTAGTATTGGCAGATACGCAGTATTTT. It yields the protein CASSRGLVLADTQYF.